The 8 T cell receptor beta chains listed next were all sequenced from one sample in a study of T cell responses to AZD1222 COVID-19 vaccine. Clones were read by immunoSEQ multiplex PCR, and TCRdb kept only the in-frame ones, dropping some. The sample holds some 150,000 clones, less than 90% seen once. This specimen was peripheral blood, taken after recovery from COVID-19. These receptors were taken from an adult who had recovered from COVID-19.

The gene calls are TRBV6-2 or TRBV6-3 and TRBJ2-1; D perhaps matches TRBD2 (7 bases). Trimming took off 6 bases at V and 1 base at J, with 16 bases between the two ends. Looked up from germline, CDR1 is MNHEY and CDR2 is SVGEGT. This CDR3 has 16 amino acids. The CDR3 sequence is CASSPLGGGSYNEQFF. The CDR3 DNA reads TGTGCCAGCAGCCCTCTGGGAGGGGGGTCCTACAATGAGCAGTTCTTC.

In this sample, this clone turned up once. V usage is TRBV7-3 and J usage is TRBJ2-1; weak D call: TRBD2 (5 bases). V was clipped by 1 base and J by 9 bases, with 10 bases between them. The CDR3 covers 13 residues. The germline V gene encodes CDR1 SGHTA and CDR2 FQGTGA. CDR3: CASSLNFEGEQFF. The DNA of the CDR3 is TGTGCCAGCAGCTTAAACTTTGAGGGTGAGCAGTTCTTC.

The chain recombines TRBV2 with TRBJ2-5, with D perhaps given as TRBD1 or TRBD2 (5 bases each). Germline V CDR1 and CDR2: SNHLY, FYNNEI. The CDR3 is 13 residues long. The V end lost 8 bases, the J end lost 2 bases, and 12 bases lay between the germline ends. The DNA for the CDR3 is TGTGCCAGCTACCGGGGCCCGCAAGAGACCCAGTACTTC. As protein: CASYRGPQETQYF.

J is TRBJ1-5 and V is TRBV7-6; the D is unclear. The V gene lost 2 bases and the J gene lost 2 bases, with 4 bases spanning the gap. The germline V gene has CDR1 SGHVS and CDR2 FNYEAQ. The CDR3 spans 13 residues. The CDR3 DNA follows: TGTGCCAGCAGCTTATGGGGCAATCAGCCCCAGCATTTT. It is translated as CASSLWGNQPQHF.

The chain carries TRBV19 and TRBJ1-1, with D hard to call. Deletions cut 4 bases from V and 1 base from J, with 10 bases between. The CDR3 is 14 residues long. Germline V gene sequence: CDR1 LNHDA, CDR2 SQIVND (reference sequence). CDR3 DNA: TGTGCCAGTAGTACCGGACGGAAGAACACTGAAGCTTTCTTT. The encoded protein is CASSTGRKNTEAFF.

The chain is built from TRBV24-1 and TRBJ2-3; D is possibly TRBD2 (6 bases). V shed 5 bases and J shed 0 bases, with 11 bases lying between them. The germline V gene encodes CDR1 KGHDR and CDR2 SFDVKD. This CDR3 spans 15 amino acids. The CDR3: CATSGRGTSTDTQYF. For the CDR3, the DNA is TGTGCCACCAGTGGGCGGGGAACTAGCACAGATACGCAGTATTTT.

V gene TRBV3-1 (or the pseudogene TRBV3-2) combines with J gene TRBJ2-7, with TRBD1 matching over 7 bases. Losses at the gene ends were 1 base for V and 3 bases for J; bases not matched to a gene: 15. Per the germline V gene, CDR1 is LGHDT and CDR2 is YNNKEL (reference sequence). The CDR3 contains 18 residues. CDR3 region: CASSQGQGPFDRNYEQYF. The CDR3 DNA reads TGTGCCAGCAGCCAAGGACAGGGCCCCTTCGATCGAAACTACGAGCAGTACTTC.

The V call is TRBV19, the J call TRBJ2-1, with TRBD1 matching 7 bases. The junction had 4 bases not matched to a gene; V was cut back by 4 bases and J by 4 bases. Germline CDR1 and CDR2: LNHDA and SQIVND (reference sequence). This CDR3 comprises 14 residues. The CDR3 DNA reads as TGTGCCAGTAGTACGTGGGACAGATACAATGAGCAGTTCTTC. It translates to CASSTWDRYNEQFF.